This T cell receptor beta chain was recorded in a study of blood T cell repertoires in COVID-19. This clone has only a few counts. Germline-derived CDR1 and CDR2 are SGHNT and YYREEE (reference sequence). With 4 bases removed from V and 5 bases from J, the gap between germline ends came to 16 bases. CDR3 length: 16 amino acids. Enrolled during active infection, Seattle patients were then followed longitudinally. Profiled with immunoSEQ multiplex PCR; TCRdb holds only in-frame clones, not every one. In the table there are about 180,000 clones, under 85% of which are singletons. The V gene is TRBV5-4, the J gene TRBJ2-6, with D tentatively TRBD1 (6 bases). The specimen was peripheral blood. The TCR comes from a woman between 65 and 79 years old with COVID-19, enrolled during active disease. CDR3 DNA sequence: TGTGCCAGCAGCACAGGGAACTCCCTCTGGGCCAACGTCCTGACTTTC. Its translation is CASSTGNSLWANVLTF.